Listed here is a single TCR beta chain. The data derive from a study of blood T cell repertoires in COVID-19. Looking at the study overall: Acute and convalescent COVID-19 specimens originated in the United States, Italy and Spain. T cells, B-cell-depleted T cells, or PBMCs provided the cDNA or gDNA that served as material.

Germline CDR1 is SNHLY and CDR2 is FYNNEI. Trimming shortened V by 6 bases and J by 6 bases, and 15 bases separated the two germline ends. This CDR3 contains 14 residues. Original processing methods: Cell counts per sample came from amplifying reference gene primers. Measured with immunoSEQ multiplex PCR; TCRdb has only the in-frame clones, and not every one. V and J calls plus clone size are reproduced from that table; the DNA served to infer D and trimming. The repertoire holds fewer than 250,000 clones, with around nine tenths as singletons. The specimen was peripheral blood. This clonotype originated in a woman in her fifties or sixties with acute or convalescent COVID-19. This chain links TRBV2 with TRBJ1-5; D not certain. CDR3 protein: CASSGGSWGQPQHF. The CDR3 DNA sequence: TGTGCCAGCAGCGGAGGGTCATGGGGTCAGCCCCAGCATTTT.